The text below deals with one T cell receptor beta chain. This clone was recorded only once. Its antigen is not yet known. Base qualities are not recorded, but no much larger clone differs from it by a single base. At one collaborating source in Seattle, patients were enrolled during active infection and were followed longitudinally through the course of disease. Collaborating institutions collected whole blood in K2EDTA tubes following their own protocols. For TCRbeta analysis, collaborator samples were shipped as frozen whole blood, as isolated PBMCs, or as DNA extracted from either sample type. The immunoSEQ Assay, a bias-controlled multiplex PCR, was used to amplify TCRbeta CDR3 regions from genomic DNA. In the source study's methods: The number of nucleated cells in each sample was estimated by amplification of reference gene primers within the assay. To quantify the absolute abundance of each unique TCRbeta CDR3 rearrangement, sequence reads were collapsed and filtered. For each sample, productive Simpson clonality was calculated as the square root of Simpson's diversity index across productive rearrangements. TCRdb re-hosts the immuneACCESS table, in-frame sequences only. Its copies lack some clones; in the studies checked, an unresolved V gene accounts for under half of them, and the cause for the rest is not known. D and trimming were read from the DNA, whereas the V and J calls and clone size are those reported in that table. The sample table records about 89,000 clones; more than 65% of these occur just once. The ten largest clones capture 6.3% of the sample.

Between the V and J ends, shortened by 0 bases and 8 bases respectively, the junction contains 7 bases. The CDR3, cysteine through phenylalanine, is 12 amino acids long. The only DNA kept is the CDR3, 36 bases in frame from the first base. Per the germline V gene, SGHTA is the CDR1 and FQGNSA is the CDR2. The data belong to a study of blood T cell repertoires in COVID-19 (dated by TCRdb to the early 2020s). With respect to the entire study: Samples from collaborators originated in the United States, Italy and Spain and spanned both the acute and convalescent phases of COVID-19. Nearly every sample came with metadata listing a de-identified subject ID, COVID-19 status, age in years and sex. The dataset comprised deeply sampled blood TCRbeta repertoires from subjects exposed to, actively infected with, or recovered from COVID-19. Samples were obtained from the ongoing ImmuneRACE study (first 160 participants) and from about 1,300 subjects provided by 6 global collaborators. Where HLA class I and class II types were available, the types were taken from metadata supplied by the sample provider, not from assay-based typing. A freely available public database, intended as a resource for researchers studying the immune response to SARS-CoV-2, is where the repertoires were released. The material from the prospective study consisted of cDNA or gDNA derived from T cells, B-cell-depleted T cells, or PBMCs.

Overall study results and their limits: How much clinical and demographic metadata was included differed by source and by participant, and the metadata was provided uncurated.

The chain joins TRBV7-2 to TRBJ1-1; no D segment can be confidently identified. This TCR derives from a man between 65 and 85 years old with COVID-19, enrolled during active disease. The sample comprised peripheral blood. The DNA sequence reads TGTGCCAGCAGCTTAGCGCGGAGAGAAGCTTTCTTT. Its protein reads: CASSLARREAFF.